This T cell receptor (beta chain) came from a study of tumor-infiltrating lymphocytes in primary liver carcinoma. Study information: Enrolled patients were male and female, aged 30 to 69 years.

Comments on this clonotype: The junction shows a germline mismatch at one end, possibly a read error.

The CDR3 is 14 residues long. CDR1 and CDR2 (germline): SGHAT, FQNNGV. Using a constant-region primer together with ProtoScript II reverse transcriptase, TCR beta cDNA was made from roughly 500 ng of total RNA. Amplification in three nested multiplex PCR rounds with slightly modified ARM-PCR gave rise to TCR beta libraries. Running approximately 10 cycles apiece, the first two PCR rounds relied on TRBV1-TRBV30 forward primers together with a C-beta reverse primer. One entry per CDR3 protein, called by TCRdb with MiXCR from the multiplex PCR reads. The sample consists of 60,000 to 90,000 distinct CDR3 sequences, more than 60% of them appearing once. Co-extraction of both nucleic acids (RNA and DNA) used about 19-33 mg of unsorted bulk tissue.

Sequenced: liver tumor tissue from sampling region 4. Subset reported: tumor region T4, right-lateral pole. This sequence joins TRBV11-2 and TRBJ1-2; D perhaps matches TRBD1 (5 bases). The clonotype originates from a middle-aged man with primary liver carcinoma and hepatitis B virus infection. CDR3 sequence: CASSTADSDYGYAF. The CDR3 nucleotides are TGTGCCAGCAGCACAGCCGACAGTGACTATGGCTACGCCTTC.